The 12 T cell receptor beta chains below come from one sample, sequenced in a study of radiation and T cells in renal cell carcinoma (dated by TCRdb to 2018 to 2020). The library relied on the immunoSEQ multiplex PCR assay. Imported from immuneACCESS, the table was reduced by TCRdb to in-frame sequences with V and J called. These copies leave out some clones; in studies compared against another copy, an unresolved V gene accounts for under half, and the cause of the remainder is not known. This sample gives roughly 150,000 clones in total; less than 90% of them show up just once. The ten largest clones represent around 4.1% of the sample. In light of the paper, this sample's time point label describes: baseline pretreatment blood. According to the study, the label for this sample's treatment or condition signals: 15 Gy SBRT to primary tumor, nephrectomy 4 weeks later. Specimen: blood, collected from a patient whose treatment included radiotherapy and nephrectomy. The origin of the receptors is a woman between 70 and 85 years old with renal cell carcinoma.

The chain links TRBV7-9 to TRBJ1-4, with no clear D. CDR1 and CDR2 (germline): SEHNR, FQNEAQ (reference sequence). This CDR3 spans 13 amino acids. Between the trimmed V and J ends, which lost 0 bases and 11 bases, there was a span of 10 bases. CDR3: CASSLAAGPKLFF. The CDR3 DNA reads as TGTGCCAGCAGCTTAGCGGCGGGTCCCAAACTGTTTTTT.

The chain couples TRBV11-3 to TRBJ2-1; D is possibly TRBD1 (5 bases). Trimming stripped 4 bases from V and 9 bases from J, with 13 bases between. There are 13 residues in the CDR3. The germline V gene has CDR1 SGHNT and CDR2 YENEEA. The CDR3 DNA sequence: TGTGCCAGCAGCTCCCTGTCGCAGGGTGAGCAGTTCTTC. Protein: CASSSLSQGEQFF.

The V gene is TRBV10-3, the J gene TRBJ1-1, with D uncertain. The CDR3 has 17 amino acids. V was trimmed by 10 bases and J by 3 bases, leaving 27 bases between them. Germline V lookup: CDR1 ENHRY, CDR2 SYGVKD. The CDR3 protein is CATGGSGGYTRDTEAFF. CDR3 DNA sequence: TGTGCCACCGGCGGGTCAGGAGGATATACCCGAGACACTGAAGCTTTCTTT.

The chain is built from TRBV21-1 and TRBJ2-2. TRBV21-1 is reported as a pseudogene. The CDR3 covers 14 residues. The CDR3 DNA is TGTGCCAGCAGCAAAGCGGTGGTATCTGGGGAGCTGTTTTTT. Translation gives CASSKAVVSGELFF.

This clone was counted only a few times. Other DNA sequences from this sample encode an identical CDR3 as well. V usage is TRBV25-1 and J usage is TRBJ1-1; D call uncertain. CDR1 and CDR2 from the germline V gene are MGHDK and SYGVNS. Trimming cost V 2 bases and J 1 base, with 5 bases left between them. The CDR3 is 13 residues long. The CDR3 DNA sequence: TGTGCCAGCAGTGAACGTGGGAACACTGAAGCTTTCTTT. Encoded protein: CASSERGNTEAFF.

This clone was detected once. This sequence joins TRBV28 and TRBJ2-3; 11 positions agree with TRBD2. Germline lookup yields CDR1 MDHEN and CDR2 SYDVKM. Trimming at V came to 6 bases and at J to 2 bases, leaving 7 bases not matched to a gene. The CDR3 is 16 residues long. The CDR3 region has the DNA TGTGCCAGCAGCCCCCCTAGCGGGGGGAACACAGATACGCAGTATTTT. Translation: CASSPPSGGNTDTQYF. The variable domain in full, completed from reference TRBV28 and TRBJ2-3, reads DVKVTQSSRYLVKRTGEKVFLECVQDMDHENMFWYRQDPGLGLRLIYFSYDVKMKEKGDIPEGYSVSREKKERFSLILESASTNQTSMYLCASSPPSGGNTDTQYFGPGTRLTVL.

This clone was found a few times. The V call is TRBV5-1, the J call TRBJ1-1; unclear D gene. The CDR3 is 13 amino acids. With 3 bases removed from V and 0 bases from J, the gap between germline ends came to 6 bases. Germline values: CDR1 SGHRS, CDR2 YFSETQ. The CDR3: CASSYQMNTEAFF. CDR3 sequence (DNA): TGCGCCAGCAGCTACCAGATGAACACTGAAGCTTTCTTT.

This chain links TRBV4-3 with TRBJ2-3, with 9 positions matching TRBD2. Germline V lookup: CDR1 LGHNA, CDR2 YSLEER. The CDR3 has 15 residues. V lost 1 base, J lost 8 bases, and 7 bases stayed unmatched. For the CDR3, the DNA is TGCGCCAGCAGCCAAGCGGCGGGGGGGCCGGGTACGCAGTATTTT. Its translation: CASSQAAGGPGTQYF.

The chain joins TRBV7-8 to TRBJ1-1; weak D call: TRBD1 (5 bases). This CDR3 has 13 residues. Trimming cost V 0 bases and J 4 bases, with 6 bases left between them. Germline assignment: CDR1 SGHVS and CDR2 FQNEAQ. This CDR3 reads CASSLAGATEAFF. CDR3 bases: TGTGCCAGCAGCTTAGCAGGGGCCACTGAAGCTTTCTTT.

J is TRBJ1-6 and V is TRBV27, with 7 bases fitting TRBD1. The CDR3 is made up of 18 amino acids. CDR1 and CDR2 from the germline V gene are MNHEY and SMNVEV (reference sequence). With V trimmed by 6 bases and J by 3 bases, 14 bases remained unmatched. CDR3: CASRHRGGRLFYNSPLHF. CDR3 coding DNA: TGTGCCAGCAGGCACAGGGGCGGCCGACTCTTCTATAATTCACCCCTCCACTTT.

The rearrangement uses TRBV25-1 and TRBJ2-1; 14 nucleotides align to TRBD2. CDR3 length equals 17 residues. CDR1 and CDR2 from the germline V gene are MGHDK and SYGVNS. Trimming at V came to 4 bases and at J to 6 bases, leaving 8 bases not matched to a gene. In nucleotides, the CDR3 is TGTGCCAGCAGTGGGGGACTAGCGGGAGCTTGGGCCAATGAGCAGTTCTTC. As protein: CASSGGLAGAWANEQFF.

The chain carries TRBV18 and TRBJ2-7; 11 bases line up with TRBD1. Germline-derived CDR1 and CDR2 are KGHSH and LQKENI. V lost 6 bases to trimming and J lost 5 bases; unmatched junction nucleotides: 6. The length of the CDR3 is 14 residues. CDR3 bases: TGTGCCAGCTCCCTGGACAGGGGGCGGGACGAGCAGTACTTC. Translating it yields CASSLDRGRDEQYF.